This TCR beta chain derives from a study of blood T cell repertoires in COVID-19 (dated by TCRdb to about 2020). Regarding the research as a whole: Collaborator samples came from the United States, Italy and Spain and covered acute and convalescent phases of COVID-19. The prospective study material was composed of cDNA or gDNA derived from T cells, B-cell-depleted T cells, or PBMCs. Deeply sampled blood TCRbeta repertoires from subjects exposed to, actively infected with, or recovered from COVID-19 were included in the dataset. The repertoires were made available in a free public database intended to serve as a resource for research on the immune response to SARS-CoV-2. The samples were drawn from the first 160 participants of the ongoing ImmuneRACE study and from 950 to 1,500 subjects provided by 6 global collaborators. Nearly every sample came with metadata listing a de-identified subject ID, COVID-19 status, age in years and sex. HLA class I and class II types, where available, came from metadata supplied by the sample provider rather than from assay-based typing.

As for this clone: It has no known antigen specificity. Base qualities are not recorded, but no much larger clone differs from it by a single base.

TCRbeta CDR3 regions were amplified from genomic DNA by means of the immunoSEQ Assay, a bias-controlled multiplex PCR. In the paper's pipeline: Within the assay, amplification of reference gene primers was used to estimate how many nucleated cells each sample contained. To quantify the absolute abundance of each unique TCRbeta CDR3 rearrangement, sequence reads were collapsed and filtered. For each sample, productive Simpson clonality was calculated as the square root of Simpson's diversity index over productive rearrangements. Drawn from immuneACCESS, this table holds only the in-frame rearrangements with V and J called that TCRdb kept. Clones are partly lost; checked studies trace under half to an unresolved V gene and leave the rest unexplained. That table is the source of V, J and clone size, and D and trimming were worked out from the DNA. Here the sample has 350,000 or so clones; approximately 89% occur a single time. Around 4% of the sample rests with the top ten.

One collaborating source in Seattle enrolled patients during active infection and followed them longitudinally through the course of disease. Collaborating institutions collected whole blood in K2EDTA tubes following their own protocols. For TCRbeta analysis, collaborators shipped samples as frozen whole blood, isolated PBMCs, or DNA extracted from either of those sample types. V loses 5 bases of germline sequence and J loses 10 bases, and the interval between the two ends is 15 bases. The germline V gene (reference sequence) yields LNHDA for CDR1 and SQIVND for CDR2. Including cysteine and phenylalanine, the CDR3 has 14 amino acids. Just the 42-base CDR3 DNA is kept, in frame starting at base 1. Study-wide findings and limitations: Clinical and demographic metadata were provided uncurated, with the amount varying by source and participant.

This clonotype was obtained from a woman between 55 and 75 years old with COVID-19, enrolled during active disease. Input material: peripheral blood. The V and J genes are TRBV19 and TRBJ1-6; the D segment could be TRBD1, given 5 matching bases. The CDR3 region reads CASSVGGLGSPLHF. The DNA sequence is given as TGTGCCAGTAGTGTCGGGGGTCTTGGGTCACCCCTCCACTTT. Where the CDR3 stops, the reference TRBV19 and TRBJ1-6 genes take over; the full variable domain is DGGITQSPKYLFRKEGQNVTLSCEQNLNHDAMYWYRQDPGQGLRLIYYSQIVNDFQKGDIAEGYSVSREKKESFPLTVTSAQKNPTAFYLCASSVGGLGSPLHFGNGTRLTVT.